Listed below are T cell receptor beta chains from one sample, sequenced in a study of T cell responses to AZD1222 COVID-19 vaccine. Profiling relied on immunoSEQ multiplex PCR, and the TCRdb table lists in-frame clones only, not all of them. The table records tens of thousands of clones, about 87% of them present only once. The source was peripheral blood, collected on day 0 of AZD1222 vaccination. All receptors derive from an adult in good health. CDR3s include the opening cysteine and the closing phenylalanine or tryptophan. A D gene is named only where the DNA matches it firmly. Expanded clones get a size class; other rows say once, few or many, or leave the size out.

v_call: TRBV6-5; j_call: TRBJ2-3; d_call: NA; clone_size: NA; cdr3_aa: CASSYSSAASTDTQYF; cdr3_nt: TGTGCCAGCAGTTACTCCTCAGCGGCTAGCACAGATACGCAGTATTTT
v_call: TRBV13; j_call: TRBJ1-3; d_call: NA; clone_size: NA; cdr3_aa: CASSLGGNTIYF; cdr3_nt: TGTGCCAGCAGCTTAGGGGGAAACACCATATATTTT
v_call: TRBV24-1; j_call: TRBJ2-3; d_call: TRBD2; clone_size: NA; cdr3_aa: CATSETGLAGIYTQYF; cdr3_nt: TGTGCCACCAGTGAGACGGGACTAGCGGGGATTTATACGCAGTATTTT
v_call: TRBV29-1; j_call: TRBJ2-3; d_call: NA; clone_size: few; cdr3_aa: CSVENRDTVTQYF; cdr3_nt: TGCAGCGTTGAGAACAGGGACACAGTTACGCAGTATTTT
v_call: TRBV6-5; j_call: TRBJ2-1; d_call: TRBD2; clone_size: NA; cdr3_aa: CASRVSGRASDEQFF; cdr3_nt: TGTGCCAGCAGAGTTAGCGGGAGGGCCTCGGATGAGCAGTTCTTC
v_call: TRBV30; j_call: TRBJ1-3; d_call: TRBD1; clone_size: NA; cdr3_aa: CAWSPDRVSGNTIYF; cdr3_nt: TGTGCCTGGAGTCCGGACAGGGTCTCTGGAAACACCATATATTTT
v_call: TRBV2; j_call: TRBJ2-3; d_call: NA; clone_size: NA; cdr3_aa: CASKGESTDTQYF; cdr3_nt: TGTGCCAGCAAGGGGGAGAGCACAGATACGCAGTATTTT
v_call: TRBV4-2; j_call: TRBJ2-3; d_call: TRBD1; clone_size: few; cdr3_aa: CASSQEGQEVDTQYF; cdr3_nt: TGTGCCAGCAGCCAAGAGGGACAGGAGGTAGATACGCAGTATTTT
v_call: TRBV11-2; j_call: TRBJ2-3; d_call: NA; clone_size: NA; cdr3_aa: CASSLVALRAQYF; cdr3_nt: TGTGCCAGCAGCTTAGTCGCCCTTCGGGCGCAGTATTTT
v_call: TRBV4-1; j_call: TRBJ2-7; d_call: NA; clone_size: NA; cdr3_aa: CASSQVRGLPTYEQYF; cdr3_nt: TGCGCCAGCAGCCAAGTTCGGGGTCTCCCCACCTACGAGCAGTACTTC
v_call: TRBV28; j_call: TRBJ1-6; d_call: NA; clone_size: NA; cdr3_aa: CASLHGTYNSPLHF; cdr3_nt: TGTGCCAGCCTCCACGGGACATATAATTCACCCCTCCACTTT
v_call: TRBV10-3; j_call: TRBJ1-4; d_call: NA; clone_size: NA; cdr3_aa: CAISESGAGGEKLFF; cdr3_nt: TGTGCCATCAGTGAGTCAGGGGCCGGTGGGGAAAAACTGTTTTTT
v_call: TRBV24-1; j_call: TRBJ1-5; d_call: TRBD1; clone_size: NA; cdr3_aa: CATGDRGHQPQHF; cdr3_nt: TGTGCCACCGGGGACAGGGGGCATCAGCCCCAGCATTTT
v_call: TRBV29-1; j_call: TRBJ2-7; d_call: TRBD1; clone_size: NA; cdr3_aa: CSVARDRGLSEQYF; cdr3_nt: TGCAGCGTTGCCCGGGACAGGGGGCTGAGCGAGCAGTACTTC
v_call: TRBV28; j_call: TRBJ1-1; d_call: NA; clone_size: NA; cdr3_aa: CASTKGPGGYTEAFF; cdr3_nt: TGTGCCAGCACCAAGGGTCCCGGTGGGTACACTGAAGCTTTCTTT
v_call: TRBV5-4; j_call: TRBJ2-7; d_call: TRBD1; clone_size: NA; cdr3_aa: CASSSGTAEQYF; cdr3_nt: TGTGCCAGCAGCTCCGGGACAGCCGAGCAGTACTTC
v_call: TRBV24-1; j_call: TRBJ2-7; d_call: NA; clone_size: NA; cdr3_aa: CATSQDGYEQYF; cdr3_nt: TGTGCCACCAGCCAGGACGGCTACGAGCAGTACTTC
v_call: TRBV5-6; j_call: TRBJ2-1; d_call: NA; clone_size: NA; cdr3_aa: CASSSPIRRNEQFF; cdr3_nt: TGTGCCAGCAGCTCCCCAATTAGGCGCAATGAGCAGTTCTTC
v_call: TRBV6-1; j_call: TRBJ1-6; d_call: TRBD1; clone_size: few; cdr3_aa: CASSARAGGSESPLHF; cdr3_nt: TGTGCCAGCAGTGCCCGTGCAGGGGGGTCCGAATCACCCCTCCACTTT
v_call: TRBV5-6; j_call: TRBJ1-2; d_call: NA; clone_size: NA; cdr3_aa: CASGILGGLYGYTF; cdr3_nt: TGTGCCAGCGGGATTTTGGGGGGGCTTTATGGCTACACCTTC
v_call: TRBV5-5; j_call: TRBJ2-7; d_call: TRBD1; clone_size: NA; cdr3_aa: CASSVLQGSSSYEQYF; cdr3_nt: TGTGCCAGCAGCGTACTACAGGGGTCGAGCTCCTACGAGCAGTACTTC
v_call: TRBV7-6; j_call: TRBJ2-3; d_call: TRBD1; clone_size: NA; cdr3_aa: CASSLRGGEDTQYF; cdr3_nt: TGTGCCAGCAGCTTAAGAGGGGGCGAAGATACGCAGTATTTT
v_call: TRBV6-6; j_call: TRBJ1-5; d_call: NA; clone_size: NA; cdr3_aa: CASSRRAENQPQHF; cdr3_nt: TGTGCCAGCAGTCGCCGGGCCGAGAATCAGCCCCAGCATTTT
v_call: TRBV3-1/TRBV3-2; j_call: TRBJ2-5; d_call: TRBD1; clone_size: NA; cdr3_aa: CASSVGQGRETQYF; cdr3_nt: TGTGCCAGCAGCGTAGGACAGGGCAGAGAGACCCAGTACTTC
v_call: TRBV30; j_call: TRBJ1-1; d_call: NA; clone_size: NA; cdr3_aa: CAWAEGLWNTEAFF; cdr3_nt: TGTGCCTGGGCCGAGGGGTTGTGGAACACTGAAGCTTTCTTT
v_call: TRBV19; j_call: TRBJ1-2; d_call: NA; clone_size: NA; cdr3_aa: CATLDVSGAKGGYTF; cdr3_nt: TGTGCCACCCTAGACGTTTCGGGGGCGAAAGGCGGCTACACCTTC
v_call: TRBV6-5; j_call: TRBJ2-3; d_call: TRBD2; clone_size: once; cdr3_aa: CASSQREGTDTQYF; cdr3_nt: TGTGCCAGCAGTCAGCGGGAAGGCACAGATACGCAGTATTTT
v_call: TRBV7-8; j_call: TRBJ1-5; d_call: NA; clone_size: NA; cdr3_aa: CASSLGGAGNQPQHF; cdr3_nt: TGTGCCAGCAGCTTAGGAGGGGCAGGGAATCAGCCCCAGCATTTT
v_call: TRBV5-1; j_call: TRBJ2-7; d_call: TRBD2; clone_size: NA; cdr3_aa: CASSLAQREGEQYF; cdr3_nt: TGCGCCAGCAGCTTGGCCCAACGGGAGGGAGAGCAGTACTTC
v_call: TRBV5-6; j_call: TRBJ2-7; d_call: NA; clone_size: NA; cdr3_aa: CASSFNYEQYF; cdr3_nt: TGTGCCAGCAGCTTTAACTACGAGCAGTACTTC
v_call: TRBV4-2; j_call: TRBJ2-2; d_call: NA; clone_size: NA; cdr3_aa: CASSRDPVTDGNTGELFF; cdr3_nt: TGTGCCAGCAGCCGTGATCCTGTTACGGACGGGAACACCGGGGAGCTGTTTTTT
v_call: TRBV28; j_call: TRBJ2-3; d_call: TRBD1; clone_size: NA; cdr3_aa: CASSLWAGGDADTQYF; cdr3_nt: TGTGCCAGCAGTTTATGGGCAGGGGGCGACGCAGATACGCAGTATTTT
v_call: TRBV6-5; j_call: TRBJ2-1; d_call: NA; clone_size: NA; cdr3_aa: CASSPDWSSYNEQFF; cdr3_nt: TGTGCCAGCAGTCCCGATTGGAGCTCCTACAATGAGCAGTTCTTC
v_call: TRBV6-4; j_call: TRBJ2-6; d_call: NA; clone_size: NA; cdr3_aa: CASSLDYSGANVLTF; cdr3_nt: TGTGCCAGCAGCCTTGACTACTCTGGGGCCAACGTCCTGACTTTC
v_call: TRBV6-1; j_call: TRBJ2-7; d_call: TRBD2; clone_size: NA; cdr3_aa: CASSGGLAGARGEQYF; cdr3_nt: TGTGCCAGCAGTGGGGGACTAGCGGGAGCCAGGGGGGAGCAGTACTTC
v_call: TRBV7-9; j_call: TRBJ2-7; d_call: TRBD2; clone_size: few; cdr3_aa: CASSARDRGTSGSYEQYF; cdr3_nt: TGTGCCAGCAGCGCTCGGGACAGAGGGACTAGCGGGTCCTACGAGCAGTACTTC
v_call: TRBV14; j_call: TRBJ1-2; d_call: TRBD1; clone_size: NA; cdr3_aa: CASSQEAGTANYGYTF; cdr3_nt: TGTGCCAGCAGCCAAGAGGCCGGGACAGCAAACTATGGCTACACCTTC
v_call: TRBV11-3; j_call: TRBJ2-5; d_call: TRBD2; clone_size: NA; cdr3_aa: CASSFGLAGAQETQYF; cdr3_nt: TGTGCCAGCAGCTTCGGACTAGCGGGAGCACAAGAGACCCAGTACTTC
v_call: TRBV24-1; j_call: TRBJ2-7; d_call: TRBD2; clone_size: NA; cdr3_aa: CATSDPNREASEQYF; cdr3_nt: TGTGCCACCAGTGACCCGAACCGGGAGGCCTCCGAGCAGTACTTC
v_call: TRBV6-4; j_call: TRBJ2-3; d_call: TRBD2; clone_size: NA; cdr3_aa: CASRASGRTDTQYF; cdr3_nt: TGTGCCAGCAGGGCTAGCGGTCGCACAGATACGCAGTATTTT
v_call: TRBV29-1; j_call: TRBJ2-7; d_call: NA; clone_size: NA; cdr3_aa: CSGGDSLYEQYF; cdr3_nt: TGCAGCGGGGGGGACTCACTTTACGAGCAGTACTTC
v_call: TRBV3-1/TRBV3-2; j_call: TRBJ1-3; d_call: NA; clone_size: NA; cdr3_aa: CASSRGTGGNTIYF; cdr3_nt: TGTGCCAGCAGCCGAGGGACGGGGGGAAACACCATATATTTT
v_call: TRBV7-8; j_call: TRBJ1-1; d_call: NA; clone_size: NA; cdr3_aa: CASSLLGFMNTEAFF; cdr3_nt: TGTGCCAGCAGCTTACTCGGGTTTATGAACACTGAAGCTTTCTTT
v_call: TRBV6-4; j_call: TRBJ2-2; d_call: TRBD1; clone_size: NA; cdr3_aa: CASSDGQGRGTGELFF; cdr3_nt: TGTGCCAGCAGTGACGGACAGGGTAGGGGCACCGGGGAGCTGTTTTTT
v_call: TRBV27; j_call: TRBJ1-4; d_call: NA; clone_size: NA; cdr3_aa: CASSFARKGEKLFF; cdr3_nt: TGTGCCAGCAGTTTCGCAAGGAAGGGCGAAAAACTGTTTTTT
v_call: TRBV6-5; j_call: TRBJ2-1; d_call: NA; clone_size: NA; cdr3_aa: CASRKQGSSYNEQFF; cdr3_nt: TGTGCCAGCAGGAAACAGGGCAGTTCCTACAATGAGCAGTTCTTC
v_call: TRBV6-2/TRBV6-3; j_call: TRBJ2-7; d_call: NA; clone_size: NA; cdr3_aa: CASSYAARDEQYF; cdr3_nt: TGTGCCAGCAGTTACGCGGCTAGAGACGAGCAGTACTTC
v_call: TRBV5-4; j_call: TRBJ1-3; d_call: TRBD1; clone_size: once; cdr3_aa: CASSFQGAGNTIYF; cdr3_nt: TGTGCCAGCAGCTTCCAGGGGGCAGGAAACACCATATATTTT
v_call: TRBV6-6; j_call: TRBJ1-2; d_call: NA; clone_size: NA; cdr3_aa: CASSYSPTSGYTF; cdr3_nt: TGTGCCAGCAGTTACTCCCCAACTAGCGGCTACACCTTC
v_call: TRBV18; j_call: TRBJ2-5; d_call: NA; clone_size: NA; cdr3_aa: CASSATRTELGQETQYF; cdr3_nt: TGTGCCAGCTCAGCTACCCGGACAGAATTGGGCCAAGAGACCCAGTACTTC
v_call: TRBV18; j_call: TRBJ1-1; d_call: NA; clone_size: NA; cdr3_aa: CASSPGLNTEAFF; cdr3_nt: TGTGCCAGCTCACCAGGGTTGAACACTGAAGCTTTCTTT
v_call: TRBV30; j_call: TRBJ1-5; d_call: NA; clone_size: NA; cdr3_aa: CAWKDTNSNQPQHF; cdr3_nt: TGTGCCTGGAAAGACACTAATAGCAATCAGCCCCAGCATTTT
v_call: TRBV28; j_call: TRBJ1-4; d_call: NA; clone_size: NA; cdr3_aa: CASRPSGHENEKLFF; cdr3_nt: TGTGCCAGCAGACCCTCGGGACACGAAAATGAAAAACTGTTTTTT
v_call: TRBV7-9; j_call: TRBJ2-7; d_call: NA; clone_size: few; cdr3_aa: CASSLGSFYEQYF; cdr3_nt: TGTGCCAGCAGCTTAGGGTCCTTCTACGAGCAGTACTTC